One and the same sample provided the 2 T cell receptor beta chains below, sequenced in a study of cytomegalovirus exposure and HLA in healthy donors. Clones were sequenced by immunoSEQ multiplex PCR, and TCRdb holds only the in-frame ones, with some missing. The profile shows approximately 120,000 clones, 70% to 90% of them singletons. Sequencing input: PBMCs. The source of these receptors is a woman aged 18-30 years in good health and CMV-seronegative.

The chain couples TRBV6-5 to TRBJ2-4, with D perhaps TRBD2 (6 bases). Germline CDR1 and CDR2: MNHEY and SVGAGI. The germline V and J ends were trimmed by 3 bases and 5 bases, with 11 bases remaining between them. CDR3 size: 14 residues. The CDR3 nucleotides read TGTGCCAGCAGTTATTCACCGGGAGAAAACATTCAGTACTTC. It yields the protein CASSYSPGENIQYF.

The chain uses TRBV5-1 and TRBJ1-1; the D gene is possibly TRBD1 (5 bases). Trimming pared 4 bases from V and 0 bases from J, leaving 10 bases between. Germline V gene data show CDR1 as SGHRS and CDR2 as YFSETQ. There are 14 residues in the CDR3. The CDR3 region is CASSMTVMNTEAFF. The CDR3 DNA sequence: TGCGCCAGCAGCATGACAGTCATGAACACTGAAGCTTTCTTT. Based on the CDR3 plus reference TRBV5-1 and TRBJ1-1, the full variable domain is KAGVTQTPRYLIKTRGQQVTLSCSPISGHRSVSWYQQTPGQGLQFLFEYFSETQRNKGNFPGRFSGRQFSNSRSEMNVSTLELGDSALYLCASSMTVMNTEAFFGQGTRLTVV.